These 26 T cell receptor beta chains originate from one sample sequenced in a study of T cells in Graves' hyperthyroidism and ophthalmopathy. Amplified TCR beta CDR3 regions derived from RNA transcripts. Primed by the HTBI set, a first-round RT-PCR was run on the TCR CDR3. TCRdb called the multiplex PCR reads again in MiXCR, with one record for every CDR3 protein. This repertoire shows a few hundred thousand distinct CDR3 sequences, approximately 14% found once; its top ten account for 14%. Sequencing was done on a sample of blood. These receptor sequences come from a woman in her forties with Graves' hyperthyroidism.

This clonotype was observed a few times. The chain combines TRBV7-2 with TRBJ1-5; TRBD1 is a possible D gene (6 bases). This CDR3 has 15 amino acids. V was shortened by 6 bases and J by 1 base, with 13 bases between the two germline ends. Looked up from germline, CDR1 is SGHTA and CDR2 is FQGNSA. CDR3 in DNA: TGTGCCAGCAGGCCCTCAGGGACAAGCAATCAGCCCCAGCATTTT. Protein product: CASRPSGTSNQPQHF.

V gene TRBV4-1 combines with J gene TRBJ2-7, with D tentatively TRBD1 (5 bases). The CDR3 is 13 residues long. V was clipped by 4 bases and J by 2 bases, with 9 bases between them. The germline V gene encodes CDR1 MGHRA and CDR2 YSYEKL. For the CDR3, the DNA is TGCGCCAGCAGCCCGGACATTGCCTACGAGCAGTACTTC. Residues: CASSPDIAYEQYF.

This sequence joins TRBV24-1 and TRBJ2-5; D assignment may be TRBD1 or TRBD2 (5 bases each). This CDR3 is built from 18 residues. Germline assignment: CDR1 KGHDR and CDR2 SFDVKD. Trimming stripped 5 bases from V and 2 bases from J, with 23 bases between. CDR3 sequence: CATSVGVKGPYKQETQYF. Written as DNA, the CDR3 is TGTGCCACCAGTGTAGGCGTAAAGGGACCCTACAAACAAGAGACCCAGTACTTC.

This clonotype showed up many times. The chain combines TRBV28 with TRBJ2-7; 13 nucleotides agree with TRBD2. J gave up 5 bases and V 5 bases, and 9 bases lay outside the gene matches. Germline CDR1 and CDR2: MDHEN and SYDVKM. This CDR3 contains 16 residues. This CDR3 reads CASSPPPGLAGNEQYF. The CDR3 nucleotides read TGTGCCAGCAGTCCCCCCCCGGGACTAGCGGGGAACGAGCAGTACTTC.

This clonotype was picked up a small number of times. V gene TRBV20-1 combines with J gene TRBJ1-5; D call uncertain. V was shortened by 3 bases and J by 7 bases, with 10 bases between the two germline ends. The germline V gene encodes CDR1 DFQATT and CDR2 SNEGSKA (reference sequence). This CDR3 is 12 amino acids long. The CDR3, as DNA: TGCAGTGCTAGCGAATGGGAACAGCCCCAGCATTTT. It yields the protein CSASEWEQPQHF.

This clonotype was recorded many times. The chain joins TRBV7-9 to TRBJ2-7, with TRBD1 matching 9 bases. CDR1 SEHNR and CDR2 FQNEAQ come from the germline V gene (reference sequence). This CDR3 has 16 amino acids. V dropped 2 bases and J dropped 3; count of bases not matched to a gene: 8. The chain's CDR3 is CASSLPLGQGNYEQYF. DNA of the CDR3: TGTGCCAGCAGCTTACCTTTGGGACAGGGAAACTACGAGCAGTACTTC. The full variable domain, its missing parts supplied by reference TRBV7-9 and TRBJ2-7, is DTGVSQNPRHKITKRGQNVTFRCDPISEHNRLYWYRQTLGQGPEFLTYFQNEAQLEKSRLLSDRFSAERPKGSFSTLEIQRTEQGDSAMYLCASSLPLGQGNYEQYFGPGTRLTVT.

The gene calls are TRBV20-1 and TRBJ1-5; maybe TRBD1 (6 bases). The germline V and J ends were trimmed by 4 bases and 1 base, with 14 bases remaining between them. This CDR3 has 15 residues. The V gene's germline CDR1 is DFQATT and CDR2 SNEGSKA (reference sequence). The CDR3 bases are TGCAGTGCTATAAACCAGGGGCCCAGCAATCAGCCCCAGCATTTT. It is translated as CSAINQGPSNQPQHF.

This clonotype has a count of ten or more. The genes are TRBV3-1 and TRBJ1-1; D unresolved. V lost 4 bases to trimming and J lost 4 bases, with 7 bases between them. The CDR3 extends over 12 amino acids. Germline CDR1 is LGHDT and CDR2 is YNNKEL (reference sequence). CDR3 bases: TGTGCCAGCAGCCCCCGGAGCACTGAAGCTTTCTTT. This codes for CASSPRSTEAFF.

The V call is TRBV6-2 or TRBV6-3, the J call TRBJ2-5; a possible D gene is TRBD2 (6 bases). In germline, CDR1 is MNHEY, CDR2 SVGEGT. This CDR3 is built from 15 residues. Between the trimmed V and J ends, which lost 5 bases and 2 bases, there was a span of 15 bases. The CDR3 protein is CASSGRGSLQETQYF. Written as DNA, the CDR3 is TGTGCCAGCAGTGGGCGGGGCTCTTTACAAGAGACCCAGTACTTC.

This clonotype was detected only a few times. This chain joins TRBV29-1 and TRBJ1-5; TRBD1 is a possible D gene (5 bases). The CDR3 is 13 residues long. Trimming removed 4 bases at V and 2 bases at J, with 9 bases between. CDR1 is SQVTM, CDR2 ANQGSEA, per germline. The CDR3 DNA is TGCAGCGTTGGGGACGGAGGCAATCAGCCCCAGCATTTT. Translation gives CSVGDGGNQPQHF. The full variable domain, its missing parts supplied by reference TRBV29-1 and TRBJ1-5, is SAVISQKPSRDICQRGTSLTIQCQVDSQVTMMFWYRQQPGQSLTLIATANQGSEATYESGFVIDKFPISRPNLTFSTLTVSNMSPEDSSIYLCSVGDGGNQPQHFGDGTRLSIL.

The chain links TRBV20-1 to TRBJ1-5; 8 positions agree with TRBD1. The V and J ends lost 5 bases and 0 bases, in that order; junction bases with no gene match: 6. Germline assignment: CDR1 DFQATT and CDR2 SNEGSKA (reference sequence). The CDR3 totals 15 residues. In DNA form, the CDR3 reads TGCAGTGCTCCCGGACAGGGATATAGCAATCAGCCCCAGCATTTT. Its translation: CSAPGQGYSNQPQHF.

In this sample, this clonotype turned up many times. The J gene is TRBJ2-3, the V gene TRBV28, with 10 bases matching TRBD2. The ends lost 3 bases at V and 6 bases at J; junction bases unmatched: 9. Germline lookup yields CDR1 MDHEN and CDR2 SYDVKM. CDR3 length: 16 amino acids. The CDR3, as DNA: TGTGCCAGCAGTTTTGGGCTAGCGGGAGCGAGGGATACGCAGTATTTT. It yields the protein CASSFGLAGARDTQYF.

This chain uses TRBV29-1 with TRBJ2-3; 10 nucleotides agree with TRBD2. Germline values: CDR1 SQVTM, CDR2 ANQGSEA. J lost 0 bases, V lost 0 bases, and 9 bases had no gene match. CDR3 length: 18 residues. CDR3 DNA: TGCAGCGTTGAAGATCTGGGACTAGCGCAAACTAGCACAGATACGCAGTATTTT. It yields the protein CSVEDLGLAQTSTDTQYF.

The chain combines TRBV10-3 with TRBJ1-1, with D uncertain. The germline V and J ends were trimmed by 0 bases and 1 base, with 6 bases remaining between them. This CDR3 is 14 amino acids long. Looked up from germline, CDR1 is ENHRY and CDR2 is SYGVKD. CDR3 nucleotides: TGTGCCATCAGTGAGTCGGGTACGAACACTGAAGCTTTCTTT. It specifies CAISESGTNTEAFF.

The chain carries TRBV27 and TRBJ2-1, with 9 bases fitting TRBD2. The CDR3 extends over 15 amino acids. Germline lookup yields CDR1 MNHEY and CDR2 SMNVEV (reference sequence). V was pared by 8 bases and J by 3 bases, with 8 bases of the junction left unmatched. The chain's CDR3 is CASPLTSGVYNEQFF. CDR3 nucleotide sequence: TGTGCCAGCCCATTGACTAGCGGAGTCTACAATGAGCAGTTCTTC.

This clonotype was recorded many times. The gene calls are TRBV20-1 and TRBJ1-1, with 7 bases lining up with TRBD1. This CDR3 region has 17 residues. The junction had 10 bases not matched to a gene; V was cut back by 0 bases and J by 0 bases. CDR1 is DFQATT, CDR2 SNEGSKA, per germline (reference sequence). The CDR3: CSARDSEAGTVNTEAFF. CDR3 DNA sequence: TGCAGTGCTAGAGATAGCGAGGCCGGGACAGTGAACACTGAAGCTTTCTTT.

The chain uses TRBV20-1 and TRBJ2-4; D tentatively fits TRBD1 or TRBD2 (6 bases each). The germline gives CDR1 DFQATT, CDR2 SNEGSKA (reference sequence). Trimming took 7 bases from V and 2 from J, leaving 15 bases between them. The length of the CDR3 is 14 residues. This chain's CDR3 is CSGRDTVTKNIQYF. The CDR3 bases are TGCAGTGGGCGGGACACGGTAACCAAAAACATTCAGTACTTC.

This clonotype was seen at least ten times. This chain joins TRBV9 and TRBJ1-1; no clear D gene. This CDR3 spans 14 amino acids. The V and J ends lost 0 bases and 2 bases respectively, with 8 bases between them. From germline, CDR1 is SGDLS and CDR2 YYNGEE. CDR3 in DNA: TGTGCCAGCAGCGTAGGATATACTAACACTGAAGCTTTCTTT. It translates to CASSVGYTNTEAFF.

This clonotype was seen many times. J is TRBJ2-1 and V is TRBV29-1; D is perhaps TRBD2 (6 bases). Germline CDR1 SQVTM, CDR2 ANQGSEA. The CDR3 spans 13 residues. Deletions cut 4 bases from V and 7 bases from J, with 14 bases between. CDR3 loop: CSVGLARWNEQFF. Written as DNA, the CDR3 is TGCAGCGTTGGCCTAGCGAGGTGGAATGAGCAGTTCTTC.

At least ten counts were recorded for this clonotype. The rearrangement uses TRBV3-1 and TRBJ2-1; TRBD2 matches 13 bases. The germline CDR1 and CDR2 sequences are LGHDT and YNNKEL (reference sequence). The junction had 3 bases not matched to a gene; V was cut back by 0 bases and J by 7 bases. The CDR3 is 16 amino acids. The CDR3 loop reads CASSQETSGRGNEQFF. The CDR3 region has the DNA TGTGCCAGCAGCCAAGAAACTAGCGGGAGGGGGAATGAGCAGTTCTTC.

The chain uses TRBV12-3 or TRBV12-4 and TRBJ1-1; perhaps TRBD1 as D (5 bases). Trimming removed 0 bases from V and 4 bases from J, with 15 bases in between. CDR3 length: 16 residues. The CDR3 DNA reads as TGTGCCAGCAGTTTAGCAAGGGACTTTTCTACCACTGAAGCTTTCTTT. Protein sequence: CASSLARDFSTTEAFF.

This clonotype was seen a few times. This sequence joins TRBV10-3 and TRBJ2-7; D call uncertain. CDR3 length: 14 amino acids. The V end lost 0 bases, the J end lost 5 bases, and 11 bases lay between the germline ends. CDR1 and CDR2 (germline): ENHRY, SYGVKD. The CDR3 here is CAISESTASHEQYF. The CDR3 nucleotides read TGTGCCATCAGTGAGTCGACGGCCAGCCACGAGCAGTACTTC.

There are a few counts of this clonotype. The CDR3: CASSPRRSGSYEQYF. CDR3 nucleotide sequence: TGTGCCAGCAGCCCCCGAAGGAGCGGGTCCTACGAGCAGTACTTC. V and J are TRBV9 and TRBJ2-7; a possible D gene is TRBD2 (6 bases). The CDR3 is 15 residues long. Deletions cut 4 bases from V and 1 base from J, with 15 bases between. Germline V gene data show CDR1 as SGDLS and CDR2 as YYNGEE. The complete variable domain, with remaining parts taken from reference TRBV9 and TRBJ2-7, reads DSGVTQTPKHLITATGQRVTLRCSPRSGDLSVYWYQQSLDQGLQFLIQYYNGEERAKGNILERFSAQQFPDLHSELNLSSLELGDSALYFCASSPRRSGSYEQYFGPGTRLTVT.

This clonotype has a count of ten or more. The CDR3 DNA reads as TGTGCCAGCAGTTTGGAGGGAGCGGGAGGGAGTCGCAATGAGCAGTTCTTC. Protein: CASSLEGAGGSRNEQFF. The chain links TRBV28 to TRBJ2-1, with TRBD2 matching 10 bases. CDR1 is MDHEN and CDR2 is SYDVKM in the germline V gene. The CDR3 is 17 residues long. J lost 6 bases, V lost 3 bases, and 11 bases had no gene match.

The V call is TRBV4-1, the J call TRBJ2-1, with 9 bases that match TRBD1. V shed 1 base and J 12 bases; nucleotides not matched to a gene: 10. CDR1 and CDR2 from the germline V gene are MGHRA and YSYEKL. The CDR3 consists of 15 residues. The CDR3 sequence: CASSQGDRDNEGQFF. The CDR3 bases are TGCGCCAGCAGCCAAGGGGACAGGGACAATGAAGGGCAGTTCTTC.

This clonotype was seen at least ten times. The chain's CDR3 is CASSPYDRGIEKLFF. CDR3 sequence (DNA): TGTGCCAGCAGCCCTTATGACAGGGGTATAGAAAAACTGTTTTTT. This chain joins TRBV3-1 and TRBJ1-4; 8 bases are a match to TRBD1. CDR1 is LGHDT and CDR2 is YNNKEL in the germline V gene (reference sequence). The V and J ends lost 4 bases and 8 bases, in that order; junction bases with no gene match: 9. The CDR3 is 15 residues long.